These 16 T cell receptor beta chains were sequenced from one sample in a study of identical twins. TCRdb reanalysed the 5' RACE reads using MiXCR and keeps one entry per CDR3 protein. The sample contains about 100,000 distinct CDR3 sequences, about 5.6% of which appear only once. Sequencing was done on a sample of memory T cells sorted from blood. The receptors originated from a woman aged 45 to 65 in good health.

This clonotype was observed a handful of times. V usage is TRBV18 and J usage is TRBJ2-7; 8 bases line up with TRBD1. Germline lookup yields CDR1 KGHSH and CDR2 LQKENI. The CDR3 is made up of 13 amino acids. J gave up 6 bases and V 4 bases, and 5 bases lay outside the gene matches. Written as DNA, the CDR3 is TGTGCCAGCTCACAGGACAGGGAAGTCGAGCAGTACGTC. Amino acid sequence: CASSQDREVEQYV.

This clonotype was observed many times. The gene calls are TRBV5-5 and TRBJ2-1; D is unresolved. The CDR3 totals 13 residues. V was trimmed by 0 bases and J by 4 bases, leaving 5 bases between them. CDR1 is SGHKS, CDR2 YYEKEE, per germline (reference sequence). The CDR3 sequence: CASSLGIYNEQFF. As DNA, the CDR3 is TGTGCCAGCAGCTTGGGAATATACAATGAGCAGTTCTTC.

This clonotype was recorded at least ten times. This chain connects TRBV19 to TRBJ1-1; no clear D. The CDR3 loop spans 11 amino acids. V lost 8 bases, J lost 10 bases, and 14 bases lay in between. CDR1 and CDR2 from the germline V gene are LNHDA and SQIVND (reference sequence). CDR3 DNA sequence: TGTGCCAGTTCGGGCAGGATGGGAGCTTTCTTT. Protein: CASSGRMGAFF.

This clonotype came up many times. J is TRBJ2-5 and V is TRBV11-3; D uncertain. The germline V and J ends were trimmed by 8 bases and 4 bases, with 11 bases remaining between them. In germline, CDR1 is SGHNT, CDR2 YENEEA. This CDR3 is 12 amino acids long. The DNA of the CDR3 is TGTGCCAGCCGCTGGATACCAGAGACCCAGTACTTC. This sequence encodes CASRWIPETQYF. Complete variable domain (other parts from reference TRBV11-3 and TRBJ2-5): EAGVVQSPRYKIIEKKQPVAFWCNPISGHNTLYWYLQNLGQGPELLIRYENEEAVDDSQLPKDRFSAERLKGVDSTLKIQPAELGDSAVYLCASRWIPETQYFGPGTRLLVL.

This clonotype was counted many times. This chain links TRBV25-1 with TRBJ2-7; 9 bases agree with TRBD1. This CDR3 is built from 15 residues. Unmatched junction bases numbered 12, after V lost 3 bases and J lost 9 bases. Germline lookup yields CDR1 MGHDK and CDR2 SYGVNS. This CDR3 is CASSEPGQGTLVQYF. The CDR3 coding sequence is TGTGCCAGCAGTGAGCCGGGACAGGGAACTCTGGTGCAGTACTTC.

Many counts were recorded for this clonotype. The gene calls are TRBV12-3 or TRBV12-4 and TRBJ2-1; 8 positions match TRBD2. Trimming at V came to 6 bases and at J to 2 bases, leaving 9 bases not matched to a gene. The length of the CDR3 is 16 residues. CDR3 amino acids: CASRPSGQRAYNEQFF. DNA of the CDR3: TGTGCCAGCAGGCCTAGCGGGCAGAGGGCCTACAATGAGCAGTTCTTC.

This clonotype was observed at least ten times. J is TRBJ2-1 and V is TRBV20-1; tentatively, D is TRBD2 (6 bases). Germline assignment: CDR1 DFQATT and CDR2 SNEGSKA (reference sequence). V was shortened by 0 bases and J by 2 bases, with 14 bases between the two germline ends. The CDR3 has 16 residues. The DNA for the CDR3 is TGCAGTGCTAGAGATCTCGCCCCTAGCGCCTACAATGAGCAGTTCTTC. Translating gives CSARDLAPSAYNEQFF.

This clonotype was found many times. The chain couples TRBV7-9 to TRBJ2-4; 9 bases map to TRBD1. Germline V gene lookup returns CDR1 SEHNR and CDR2 FQNEAQ (reference sequence). The CDR3 totals 19 residues. J was trimmed by 1 base and V by 5 bases; bases with no gene match: 15. CDR3 in amino acids: CASSAAGTGKSRAKNIQYF. The CDR3 DNA follows: TGTGCCAGCAGCGCCGCCGGGACAGGGAAGTCCCGTGCCAAAAACATTCAGTACTTC.

This clonotype came up many times. The V call is TRBV29-1, the J call TRBJ2-1; 11 positions agree with TRBD2. V shed 0 bases, J shed 6 bases, and the junction held 7 bases outside the gene matches. The CDR3 is 16 residues long. In germline, CDR1 is SQVTM, CDR2 ANQGSEA. The CDR3 bases are TGCAGCGTTGAAGAGATACCGGGACTAGCGGCCAATGAGCAGTTCTTC. It yields the protein CSVEEIPGLAANEQFF.

In its sample, this clonotype was seen many times. The chain joins TRBV29-1 to TRBJ2-3; D tentatively fits TRBD1 or TRBD2 (6 bases each). This CDR3 comprises 16 residues. Germline V gene lookup returns CDR1 SQVTM and CDR2 ANQGSEA. V shed 3 bases and J shed 7 bases, with 23 bases lying between them. CDR3 DNA: TGCAGCGTTGATGCGCTATGGTCGGGGGCCCCCAATACGCAGTATTTT. Translated, it gives CSVDALWSGAPNTQYF.

This clonotype was seen a few times. V usage is TRBV5-1 and J usage is TRBJ2-5; D may be TRBD1 (6 bases). Trimming took off 2 bases at V and 3 bases at J, with 8 bases between the two ends. The CDR3 has 13 amino acids. Germline CDR1 is SGHRS and CDR2 is YFSETQ. CDR3 loop: CASSFRTEETQYF. DNA of the CDR3: TGCGCCAGCAGCTTCAGGACAGAAGAGACCCAGTACTTC.

This clonotype was seen ten or more times. The V and J genes are TRBV12-3 or TRBV12-4 and TRBJ2-1, with 9 bases identical to TRBD2. CDR3 length: 15 residues. Trimming at V came to 1 base and at J to 6 bases, leaving 4 bases not matched to a gene. The CDR3 region is CASSLGGRGVNEQFF. The CDR3 region has the DNA TGTGCCAGCAGTTTAGGCGGGAGGGGAGTCAATGAGCAGTTCTTC.

Ten or more counts support this clonotype. The CDR3 DNA is TGTGCCAGCAAGGCGGGTTCCGCCAAAAACATTCAGTACTTC. It specifies CASKAGSAKNIQYF. The rearrangement uses TRBV2 and TRBJ2-4; a weak D match, TRBD2 (5 bases). The CDR3 is 14 residues long. The V end was cut by 7 bases, the J end by 1 base, with 11 bases between. Germline loops: CDR1 SNHLY, CDR2 FYNNEI.

The genes are TRBV5-1 and TRBJ2-5; a possible D gene is TRBD1 (5 bases). CDR3 length equals 15 residues. Trimming pared 1 base from V and 2 bases from J, leaving 12 bases between. Germline CDR1 is SGHRS and CDR2 is YFSETQ. CDR3 protein: CASSLMGLEQETQYF. The CDR3, as DNA: TGCGCCAGCAGCTTGATGGGGCTAGAACAAGAGACCCAGTACTTC.

CDR3 nucleotides: TGTGCCAGCAGCCCCCCCCGGAGGAGGCGATACAATGAGCAGTTCTTC. This codes for CASSPPRRRRYNEQFF. The chain has TRBV13 and TRBJ2-1, with D possibly TRBD2 on 5 matching bases. This CDR3 is built from 16 residues. Trimming shortened V by 5 bases and J by 4 bases, and 18 bases separated the two germline ends. CDR1 PRHDT and CDR2 FYEKMQ come from the germline V gene (reference sequence).

This clonotype showed up many times. The V call is TRBV12-3 or TRBV12-4, the J call TRBJ1-6, with TRBD1 as a possible D gene (6 bases). The CDR3 is 13 amino acids. The germline V and J ends were trimmed by 6 bases and 10 bases, with 13 bases remaining between them. CDR3 region: CASRPQGNSPLHF. The CDR3 DNA sequence: TGTGCCAGCAGGCCCCAGGGGAACTCACCCCTCCACTTT.